Listed below are T cell receptor beta chains from one sample, sequenced in a study of blood T cell repertoires in COVID-19. Clones were sequenced by immunoSEQ multiplex PCR, and TCRdb holds only the in-frame ones, with some missing. The sample contains 85,000 to 100,000 clones, 86% of which appear only once. The sample consisted of peripheral blood. The receptors were gathered from a man aged 55 to 70 with acute or convalescent COVID-19. Each CDR3 is given with its conserved first and last residue. The order of the fields is V gene, J gene, D gene, clone size, CDR3 protein, CDR3 DNA. A D gene is named only where the DNA matches it firmly. Not every row has a clone size; where given, it reads once, few, many or a size class.

V gene: TRBV5-1
J gene: TRBJ2-7
D gene: TRBD1
clone size: .
CDR3 protein: CASSFTGGTYEQYF
CDR3 DNA: TGCGCCAGCAGCTTTACAGGGGGAACGTACGAGCAGTACTTC

V gene: TRBV6-5
J gene: TRBJ2-2
D gene: TRBD2
clone size: .
CDR3 protein: CASNLAGGGTGELFF
CDR3 DNA: TGTGCCAGCAATCTAGCGGGAGGGGGGACCGGGGAGCTGTTTTTT

V gene: TRBV3-1/TRBV3-2
J gene: TRBJ2-5
D gene: .
clone size: .
CDR3 protein: CASSQDGETQYF
CDR3 DNA: TGTGCCAGCAGCCAAGACGGAGAGACCCAGTACTTC

V gene: TRBV2
J gene: TRBJ2-2
D gene: TRBD1
clone size: .
CDR3 protein: CASSGAQGSTGELFF
CDR3 DNA: TGTGCCAGCAGTGGAGCACAGGGGAGCACCGGGGAGCTGTTTTTT

V gene: TRBV5-1
J gene: TRBJ2-1
D gene: TRBD1
clone size: .
CDR3 protein: CASSSQGQGVGEQFF
CDR3 DNA: TGCGCCAGCAGCTCACAAGGACAGGGGGTTGGCGAGCAGTTCTTC

V gene: TRBV5-4
J gene: TRBJ1-1
D gene: .
clone size: .
CDR3 protein: CASSSNGGVWTEAFF
CDR3 DNA: TGTGCCAGCAGCTCCAATGGGGGGGTGTGGACTGAAGCTTTCTTT

V gene: TRBV5-1
J gene: TRBJ1-2
D gene: .
clone size: .
CDR3 protein: CASSRGNYGYTF
CDR3 DNA: TGCGCCAGCAGCAGGGGCAACTATGGCTACACCTTC

V gene: TRBV27
J gene: TRBJ1-1
D gene: TRBD1
clone size: once
CDR3 protein: CASSSRFGTGTTEAFF
CDR3 DNA: TGTGCCAGCAGTTCCAGATTCGGGACAGGGACCACTGAAGCTTTCTTT

V gene: TRBV6-6
J gene: TRBJ1-5
D gene: TRBD1
clone size: .
CDR3 protein: CASTLPGQGGQPQHF
CDR3 DNA: TGTGCCAGCACCCTCCCGGGACAGGGGGGTCAGCCCCAGCATTTT

V gene: TRBV19
J gene: TRBJ1-5
D gene: .
clone size: .
CDR3 protein: CASSMNRDNQPQHF
CDR3 DNA: TGTGCCAGTAGTATGAACAGGGACAATCAGCCCCAGCATTTT

V gene: TRBV30
J gene: TRBJ2-7
D gene: .
clone size: .
CDR3 protein: CAWSVRSYEQYF
CDR3 DNA: TGTGCCTGGAGTGTACGGAGCTACGAGCAGTACTTC

V gene: TRBV9
J gene: TRBJ2-3
D gene: .
clone size: .
CDR3 protein: CASSVRGDTDTQYF
CDR3 DNA: TGTGCCAGCAGCGTTCGGGGAGACACAGATACGCAGTATTTT

V gene: TRBV11-2
J gene: TRBJ2-1
D gene: TRBD2
clone size: .
CDR3 protein: CASSHLLLAGINEQFF
CDR3 DNA: TGTGCCAGCAGCCACCTTCTGCTAGCGGGGATAAATGAGCAGTTCTTC

V gene: TRBV11-2
J gene: TRBJ2-2
D gene: TRBD2
clone size: .
CDR3 protein: CASSSAAGRAAGELFF
CDR3 DNA: TGTGCCAGCAGCTCCGCGGCCGGGAGGGCCGCCGGGGAGCTGTTTTTT

V gene: TRBV10-1
J gene: TRBJ1-1
D gene: .
clone size: .
CDR3 protein: CASSGQQGGTEAFF
CDR3 DNA: TGCGCCAGCAGTGGCCAACAGGGTGGGACTGAAGCTTTCTTT

V gene: TRBV19
J gene: TRBJ2-5
D gene: .
clone size: .
CDR3 protein: CASSIKTAQETQYF
CDR3 DNA: TGTGCCAGTAGTATTAAGACAGCCCAAGAGACCCAGTACTTC

V gene: TRBV5-4
J gene: TRBJ2-7
D gene: .
clone size: few
CDR3 protein: CASSSDDRTYEQYF
CDR3 DNA: TGTGCCAGCAGCTCGGATGACAGGACCTACGAGCAGTACTTC

V gene: TRBV9
J gene: TRBJ1-1
D gene: TRBD1
clone size: .
CDR3 protein: CASSAIGTVGTEAFF
CDR3 DNA: TGTGCCAGCAGCGCCATAGGGACAGTAGGCACTGAAGCTTTCTTT

V gene: TRBV7-2
J gene: TRBJ1-2
D gene: .
clone size: .
CDR3 protein: CASTQSSGSSIYGYTF
CDR3 DNA: TGTGCCAGCACCCAATCGTCAGGGTCTAGTATCTATGGCTACACCTTC

V gene: TRBV5-1
J gene: TRBJ2-2
D gene: TRBD1
clone size: .
CDR3 protein: CASSTGQKTGELFF
CDR3 DNA: TGCGCCAGCAGCACGGGACAGAAGACCGGGGAGCTGTTTTTT

V gene: TRBV7-3
J gene: TRBJ1-2
D gene: .
clone size: .
CDR3 protein: CASSLSPRGGDGYTF
CDR3 DNA: TGTGCCAGCAGCTTATCCCCCCGGGGGGGCGATGGCTACACCTTC

V gene: TRBV7-9
J gene: TRBJ1-2
D gene: TRBD1
clone size: .
CDR3 protein: CASSLDRGDDGYTF
CDR3 DNA: TGTGCCAGCAGCTTAGACAGGGGGGATGATGGCTACACCTTC

V gene: TRBV11-2
J gene: TRBJ2-6
D gene: .
clone size: .
CDR3 protein: CASSLVRGSGANVLTF
CDR3 DNA: TGTGCCAGCAGCTTAGTCAGGGGTTCTGGGGCCAACGTCCTGACTTTC

V gene: TRBV11-2
J gene: TRBJ2-7
D gene: TRBD2
clone size: .
CDR3 protein: CASSLLRGTFEQYF
CDR3 DNA: TGTGCCAGCAGCTTATTGCGGGGGACCTTCGAGCAGTACTTC

V gene: TRBV19
J gene: TRBJ1-1
D gene: .
clone size: .
CDR3 protein: CASRTGMGNTEAFF
CDR3 DNA: TGTGCCAGTAGAACAGGGATGGGGAACACTGAAGCTTTCTTT

V gene: TRBV2
J gene: TRBJ1-2
D gene: .
clone size: once
CDR3 protein: CASRETLGYTF
CDR3 DNA: TGTGCCAGCAGGGAGACTCTTGGCTACACCTTC

V gene: TRBV20-1
J gene: TRBJ1-2
D gene: .
clone size: .
CDR3 protein: CSASPGIYGYTF
CDR3 DNA: TGCAGTGCTAGTCCGGGAATCTATGGCTACACCTTC

V gene: TRBV6-5
J gene: TRBJ2-1
D gene: .
clone size: .
CDR3 protein: CASSPWASNEQFF
CDR3 DNA: TGTGCCAGCAGCCCGTGGGCGAGCAATGAGCAGTTCTTC

V gene: TRBV30
J gene: TRBJ1-6
D gene: .
clone size: .
CDR3 protein: CAWSAEAGNSPLHF
CDR3 DNA: TGTGCCTGGAGTGCAGAAGCGGGTAATTCACCCCTCCACTTT

V gene: TRBV5-1
J gene: TRBJ1-6
D gene: .
clone size: .
CDR3 protein: CASSFTGSNNSPLHF
CDR3 DNA: TGCGCCAGCAGCTTCACAGGATCCAATAATTCACCCCTCCACTTT

V gene: TRBV14
J gene: TRBJ2-3
D gene: .
clone size: .
CDR3 protein: CASSQGLSADTQYF
CDR3 DNA: TGTGCCAGCAGCCAAGGTCTGAGCGCAGATACGCAGTATTTT

V gene: TRBV2
J gene: TRBJ1-4
D gene: .
clone size: .
CDR3 protein: CASSDSNEKLFF
CDR3 DNA: TGTGCCAGCAGTGACTCTAATGAAAAACTGTTTTTT

V gene: TRBV19
J gene: TRBJ1-2
D gene: .
clone size: few
CDR3 protein: CASSIGPANYGYTF
CDR3 DNA: TGTGCCAGTAGTATTGGCCCAGCTAACTATGGCTACACCTTC

V gene: TRBV4-1
J gene: TRBJ2-7
D gene: .
clone size: .
CDR3 protein: CASSQERGGAYEQYF
CDR3 DNA: TGCGCCAGCAGCCAAGAACGAGGGGGAGCCTACGAGCAGTACTTC

V gene: TRBV6-5
J gene: TRBJ2-3
D gene: .
clone size: .
CDR3 protein: CASRIQASSTDTQYF
CDR3 DNA: TGTGCCAGCAGGATACAGGCGTCTAGCACAGATACGCAGTATTTT

V gene: TRBV12-5
J gene: TRBJ1-6
D gene: .
clone size: few
CDR3 protein: CANNIACSYNSPLHF
CDR3 DNA: TGTGCTAACAATATAGCTTGCTCCTATAATTCACCCCTCCACTTT

V gene: TRBV4-3
J gene: TRBJ2-1
D gene: .
clone size: .
CDR3 protein: CASSQDGLVGDEQFF
CDR3 DNA: TGCGCCAGCAGCCAAGATGGCCTAGTAGGCGATGAGCAGTTCTTC

V gene: TRBV7-2
J gene: TRBJ2-5
D gene: .
clone size: .
CDR3 protein: CASSLNLETQYF
CDR3 DNA: TGTGCCAGCAGCTTAAATCTCGAGACCCAGTACTTC

V gene: TRBV7-9
J gene: TRBJ1-1
D gene: .
clone size: .
CDR3 protein: CASSYDRVNTEAFF
CDR3 DNA: TGTGCCAGCAGCTACGACAGAGTGAACACTGAAGCTTTCTTT

V gene: TRBV6-5
J gene: TRBJ2-3
D gene: TRBD2
clone size: .
CDR3 protein: CASSPPGLDRDTQYF
CDR3 DNA: TGTGCCAGCAGCCCACCGGGACTAGATAGAGATACGCAGTATTTT

V gene: TRBV7-9
J gene: TRBJ2-3
D gene: TRBD2
clone size: .
CDR3 protein: CASSLGSGGASDTQYF
CDR3 DNA: TGTGCCAGCAGCTTAGGTAGCGGGGGGGCCTCAGATACGCAGTATTTT